This entry lists 3 T cell receptor beta chains sequenced from one sample in a study of blood T cell repertoires in COVID-19. Here immunoSEQ multiplex PCR was the method, and the copy in TCRdb shows in-frame clones only, minus some. The table shows more than 150,000 clones, with roughly 79% occurring only once. The sequenced sample was peripheral blood. The receptors originated from a woman of 80 years or more with COVID-19, enrolled during active disease.

This chain connects TRBV28 to TRBJ2-5; no clear D. Germline V gene lookup returns CDR1 MDHEN and CDR2 SYDVKM. This CDR3 contains 16 residues. Trimming shortened V by 2 bases and J by 5 bases, and 18 bases separated the two germline ends. The chain's CDR3 is CASSLMSGSGRETQYF. For the CDR3, the DNA is TGTGCCAGCAGTTTAATGTCCGGGTCTGGTAGGGAGACCCAGTACTTC.

The V gene is TRBV28, the J gene TRBJ1-1, with a weak D call TRBD1 (6 bases). The CDR3 sequence is 15 residues long. With 3 bases removed from V and 1 base from J, the gap between germline ends came to 12 bases. CDR1 and CDR2 from the germline V gene are MDHEN and SYDVKM. The CDR3 nucleotides are TGTGCCAGCAGTTTTAGTCTCAGGGGGAACACTGAAGCTTTCTTT. This translates into CASSFSLRGNTEAFF.

V usage is TRBV19 and J usage is TRBJ1-3; D gene unclear. Trimming removed 4 bases at V and 0 bases at J, with 10 bases between. The CDR3 has 15 amino acids. Germline assignment: CDR1 LNHDA and CDR2 SQIVND (reference sequence). The CDR3, as DNA: TGTGCCAGTAGTAGTGCGGCGTACTCTGGAAACACCATATATTTT. Its translation is CASSSAAYSGNTIYF.